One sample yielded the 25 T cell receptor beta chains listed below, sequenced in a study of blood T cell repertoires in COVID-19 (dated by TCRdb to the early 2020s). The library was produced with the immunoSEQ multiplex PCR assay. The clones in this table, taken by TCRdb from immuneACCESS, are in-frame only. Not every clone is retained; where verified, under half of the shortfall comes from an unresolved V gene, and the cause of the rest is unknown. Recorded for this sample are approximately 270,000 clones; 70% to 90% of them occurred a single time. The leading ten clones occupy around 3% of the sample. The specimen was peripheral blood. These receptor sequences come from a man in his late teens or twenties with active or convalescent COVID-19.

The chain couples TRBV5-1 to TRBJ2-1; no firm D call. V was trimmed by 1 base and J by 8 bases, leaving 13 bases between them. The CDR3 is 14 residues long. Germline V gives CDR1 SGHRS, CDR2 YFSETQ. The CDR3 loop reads CASSLLRGHDEQFF. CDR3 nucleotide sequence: TGCGCCAGCAGCTTGCTTCGCGGTCACGATGAGCAGTTCTTC.

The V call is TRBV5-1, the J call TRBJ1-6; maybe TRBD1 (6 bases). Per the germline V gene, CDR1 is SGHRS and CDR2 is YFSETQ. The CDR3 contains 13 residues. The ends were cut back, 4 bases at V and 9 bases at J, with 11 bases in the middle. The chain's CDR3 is CASSPDSSSPLHF. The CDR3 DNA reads TGCGCCAGCAGCCCGGACAGTAGTTCACCCCTCCACTTT.

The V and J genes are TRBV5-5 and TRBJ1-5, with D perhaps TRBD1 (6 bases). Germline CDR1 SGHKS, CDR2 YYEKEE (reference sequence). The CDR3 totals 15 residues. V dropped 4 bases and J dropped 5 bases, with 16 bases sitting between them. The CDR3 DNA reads TGTGCCAGCAGCGGGAGGGGGGATCATGATCAGCCCCAGCATTTT. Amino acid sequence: CASSGRGDHDQPQHF.

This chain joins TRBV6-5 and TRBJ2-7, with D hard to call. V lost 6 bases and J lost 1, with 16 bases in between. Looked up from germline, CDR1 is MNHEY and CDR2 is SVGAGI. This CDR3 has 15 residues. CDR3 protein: CASRLPAWASYEQYF. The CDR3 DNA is TGTGCCAGCAGACTGCCAGCCTGGGCGTCCTACGAGCAGTACTTC.

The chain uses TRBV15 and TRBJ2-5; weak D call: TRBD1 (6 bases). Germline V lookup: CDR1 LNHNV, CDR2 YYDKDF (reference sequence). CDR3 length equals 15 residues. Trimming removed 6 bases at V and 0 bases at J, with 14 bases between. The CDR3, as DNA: TGTGCCACCAGTCTCGCTGGGGGCTACCAAGAGACCCAGTACTTC. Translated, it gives CATSLAGGYQETQYF.

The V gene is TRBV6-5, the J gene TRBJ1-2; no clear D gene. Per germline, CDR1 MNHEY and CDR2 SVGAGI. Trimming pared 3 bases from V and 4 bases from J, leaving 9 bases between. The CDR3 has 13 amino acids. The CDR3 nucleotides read TGTGCCAGCAGTTATGGAGGGATCTATGGCTACACCTTC. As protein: CASSYGGIYGYTF.

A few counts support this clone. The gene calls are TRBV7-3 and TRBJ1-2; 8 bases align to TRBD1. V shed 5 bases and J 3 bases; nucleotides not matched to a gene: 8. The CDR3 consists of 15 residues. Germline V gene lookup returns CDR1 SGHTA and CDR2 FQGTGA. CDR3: CASSPPTGVDYGYTF. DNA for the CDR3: TGTGCCAGCAGCCCCCCGACAGGGGTGGACTATGGCTACACCTTC.

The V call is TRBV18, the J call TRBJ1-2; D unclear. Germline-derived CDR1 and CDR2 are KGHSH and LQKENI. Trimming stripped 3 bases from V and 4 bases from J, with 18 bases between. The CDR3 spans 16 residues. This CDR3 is CASSPDYTVAGYGYTF. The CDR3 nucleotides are TGTGCCAGCTCACCTGATTATACGGTGGCGGGCTATGGCTACACCTTC.

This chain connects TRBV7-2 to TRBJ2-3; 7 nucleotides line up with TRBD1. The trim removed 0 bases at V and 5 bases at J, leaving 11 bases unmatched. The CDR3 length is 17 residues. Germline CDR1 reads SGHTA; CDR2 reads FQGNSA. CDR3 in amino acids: CASSLAGTDPSLDTQYF. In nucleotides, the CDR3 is TGTGCCAGCAGCTTAGCAGGGACAGATCCGAGTCTAGATACGCAGTATTTT.

The CDR3 region has the DNA TGTGCCAGCAGCTTAGTACCGACGGGGGAAGCTTTCTTT. Translated: CASSLVPTGEAFF. The rearrangement uses TRBV11-3 and TRBJ1-1, with D uncertain. Germline values: CDR1 SGHNT, CDR2 YENEEA. The V end lost 1 base, the J end lost 8 bases, and 11 bases lay between the germline ends. The CDR3 extends over 13 amino acids. Full variable domain (missing parts from reference TRBV11-3 and TRBJ1-1): EAGVVQSPRYKIIEKKQPVAFWCNPISGHNTLYWYLQNLGQGPELLIRYENEEAVDDSQLPKDRFSAERLKGVDSTLKIQPAELGDSAVYLCASSLVPTGEAFFGQGTRLTVV.

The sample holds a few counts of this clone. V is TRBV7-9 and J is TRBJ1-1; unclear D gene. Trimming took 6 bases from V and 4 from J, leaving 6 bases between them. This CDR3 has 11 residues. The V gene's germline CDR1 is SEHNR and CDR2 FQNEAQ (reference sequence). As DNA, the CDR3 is TGTGCCAGCAGATTGAGCACTGAAGCTTTCTTT. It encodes CASRLSTEAFF.

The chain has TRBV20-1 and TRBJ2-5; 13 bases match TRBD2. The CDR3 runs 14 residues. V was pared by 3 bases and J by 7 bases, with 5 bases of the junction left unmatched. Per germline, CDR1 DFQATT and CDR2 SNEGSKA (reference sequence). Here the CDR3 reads CSASGLAGEATQYF. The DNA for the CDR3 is TGCAGTGCTAGTGGACTAGCGGGAGAGGCGACCCAGTACTTC.

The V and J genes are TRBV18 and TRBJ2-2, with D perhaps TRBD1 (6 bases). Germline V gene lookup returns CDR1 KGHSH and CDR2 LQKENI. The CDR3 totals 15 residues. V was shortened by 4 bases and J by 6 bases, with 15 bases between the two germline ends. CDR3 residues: CASSRQENSAGELFF. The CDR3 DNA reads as TGTGCCAGCTCACGACAGGAGAACAGCGCCGGGGAGCTGTTTTTT.

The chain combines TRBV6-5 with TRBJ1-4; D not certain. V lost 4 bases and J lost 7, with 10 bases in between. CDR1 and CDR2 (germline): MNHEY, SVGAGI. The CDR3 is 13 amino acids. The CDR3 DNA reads TGTGCCAGCAGTTTATTCCCGGGTGAAAAACTGTTTTTT. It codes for CASSLFPGEKLFF.

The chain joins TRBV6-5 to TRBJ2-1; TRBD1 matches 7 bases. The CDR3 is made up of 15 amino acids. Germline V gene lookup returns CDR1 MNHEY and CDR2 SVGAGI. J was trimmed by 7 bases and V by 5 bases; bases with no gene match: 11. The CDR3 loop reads CASSIYRDSSNEQFF. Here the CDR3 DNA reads TGTGCCAGCAGTATTTACCGGGACAGTTCTAATGAGCAGTTCTTC.

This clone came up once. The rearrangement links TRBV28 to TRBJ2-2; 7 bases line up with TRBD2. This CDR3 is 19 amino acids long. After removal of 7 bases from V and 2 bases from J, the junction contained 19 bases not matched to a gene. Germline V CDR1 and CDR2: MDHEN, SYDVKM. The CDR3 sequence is CASTRRRGSAGENTGELFF. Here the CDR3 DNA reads TGTGCCAGCACCAGACGCCGAGGGTCGGCGGGAGAAAACACCGGGGAGCTGTTTTTT.

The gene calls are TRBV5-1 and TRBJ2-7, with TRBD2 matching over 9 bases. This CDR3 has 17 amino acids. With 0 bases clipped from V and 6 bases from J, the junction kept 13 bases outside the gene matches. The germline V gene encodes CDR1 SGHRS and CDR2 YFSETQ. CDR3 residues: CASSLGPLAGPPGEQYF. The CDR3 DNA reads TGCGCCAGCAGCTTGGGGCCTCTAGCGGGGCCCCCTGGCGAGCAGTACTTC.

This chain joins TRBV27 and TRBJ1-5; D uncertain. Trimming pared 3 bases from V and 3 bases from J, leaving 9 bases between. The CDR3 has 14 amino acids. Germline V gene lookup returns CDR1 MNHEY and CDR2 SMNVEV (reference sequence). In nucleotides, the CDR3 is TGTGCCAGCAGTTTGCACGAGTCCAATCAGCCCCAGCATTTT. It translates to CASSLHESNQPQHF.

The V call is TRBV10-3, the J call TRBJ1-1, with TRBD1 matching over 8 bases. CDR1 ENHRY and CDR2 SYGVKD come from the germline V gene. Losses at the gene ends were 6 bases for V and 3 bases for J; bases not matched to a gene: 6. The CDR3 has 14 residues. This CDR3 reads CAISVQGVDTEAFF. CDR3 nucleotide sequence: TGTGCCATCAGCGTACAGGGGGTCGACACTGAAGCTTTCTTT.

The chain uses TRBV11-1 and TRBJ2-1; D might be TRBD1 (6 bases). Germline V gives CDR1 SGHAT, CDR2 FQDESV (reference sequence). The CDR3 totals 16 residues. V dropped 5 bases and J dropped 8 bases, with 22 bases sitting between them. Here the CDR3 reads CASSTDGTGPVDEQFF. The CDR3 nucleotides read TGTGCCAGCAGCACTGATGGCACAGGGCCTGTGGATGAGCAGTTCTTC.

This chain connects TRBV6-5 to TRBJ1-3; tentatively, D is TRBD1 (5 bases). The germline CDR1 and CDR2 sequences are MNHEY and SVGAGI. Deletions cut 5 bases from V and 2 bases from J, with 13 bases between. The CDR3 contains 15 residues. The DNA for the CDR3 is TGTGCCAGCAGTCGGGGGGTTTCGGCTGGAAACACCATATATTTT. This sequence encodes CASSRGVSAGNTIYF.

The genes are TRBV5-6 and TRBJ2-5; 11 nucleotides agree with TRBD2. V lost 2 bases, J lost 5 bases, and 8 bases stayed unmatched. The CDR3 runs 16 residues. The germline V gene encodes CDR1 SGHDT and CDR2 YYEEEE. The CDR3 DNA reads TGTGCCAGCAGCTTACATAGACTAGCGGGGAGCGAGACCCAGTACTTC. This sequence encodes CASSLHRLAGSETQYF.

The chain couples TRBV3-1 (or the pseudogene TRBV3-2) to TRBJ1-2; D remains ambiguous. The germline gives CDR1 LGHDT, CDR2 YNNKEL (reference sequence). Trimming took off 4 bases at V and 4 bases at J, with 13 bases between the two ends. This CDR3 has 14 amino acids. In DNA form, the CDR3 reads TGTGCCAGCAGCCTTAACACCCTTTCCTATGGCTACACCTTC. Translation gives CASSLNTLSYGYTF.

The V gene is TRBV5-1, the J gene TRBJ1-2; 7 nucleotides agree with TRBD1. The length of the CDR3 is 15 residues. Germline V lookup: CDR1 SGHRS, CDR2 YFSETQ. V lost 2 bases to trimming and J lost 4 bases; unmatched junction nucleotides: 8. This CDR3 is CASSFPGQEFYGYTF. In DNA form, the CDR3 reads TGCGCCAGCAGCTTTCCCGGACAGGAATTCTATGGCTACACCTTC.

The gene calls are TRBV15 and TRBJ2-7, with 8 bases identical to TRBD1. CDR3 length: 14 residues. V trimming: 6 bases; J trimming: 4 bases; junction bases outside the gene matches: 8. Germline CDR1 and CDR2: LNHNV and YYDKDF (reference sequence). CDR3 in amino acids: CATRVRQGAYEQYF. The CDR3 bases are TGTGCCACCAGAGTCCGGCAGGGGGCTTACGAGCAGTACTTC.